These T cell receptor beta chains were read from a single sample in a study of cytomegalovirus exposure and HLA in healthy donors. The repertoire was sequenced with immunoSEQ multiplex PCR; TCRdb's copy has only in-frame clones and lacks some. The repertoire holds about 92,000 clones, with about 83% as singletons. Specimen: PBMCs. The origin of the receptors is a woman between 18 and 29 years old in good health and CMV-seropositive. CDR3s include the opening cysteine and the closing phenylalanine or tryptophan. D genes are given only for firm matches. Expanded clones are given a class, and other clones once, few, many or no size at all.

TRBJ2-5 | TRBD2 | 13 | - | TRBV25-1 | TGTGCCACGACGACTAGCGGGGGTGAGACCCAGTACTTC | CATTTSGGETQYF
TRBJ1-2 | TRBD1 | 15 | - | TRBV6-5 | TGTGCCTGCGGAGGAGTGACAGGGTGGGGATATGGCTACACCTTC | CACGGVTGWGYGYTF
TRBJ2-3 | - | 16 | - | TRBV5-1 | TGCGCCAGCAGCTTGGGGGGCAGTACTAGCACAGATACGCAGTATTTT | CASSLGGSTSTDTQYF
TRBJ2-3 | TRBD1 | 13 | - | TRBV6-1 | TGTGCCAGCAGGGAGACAGGGACGGATACGCAGTATTTT | CASRETGTDTQYF
TRBJ2-7 | - | 13 | - | TRBV2 | TGTGCCAGCAGTGAACTGGACAGCTACGAGCAGTACTTC | CASSELDSYEQYF
TRBJ2-7 | - | 15 | - | TRBV7-2 | TGTGCCAGCAGCGCCCGGGACAAAAACTCCTACGAGCAGTACTTC | CASSARDKNSYEQYF
TRBJ2-3 | TRBD1 | 15 | many | TRBV25-1 | TGTGCCAGCAGCCGGGACAGGGGAAGCACAGATACGCAGTATTTT | CASSRDRGSTDTQYF
TRBJ2-1 | - | 15 | - | TRBV27 | TGTGCCAGCAGTTTAGTCGGGAGATCCGACAATGAGCAGTTCTTC | CASSLVGRSDNEQFF
TRBJ1-2 | - | 15 | few | TRBV7-8 | TGTGCCAGCAGCTTAGGGCTCACAGCTAACTATGGCTACACCTTC | CASSLGLTANYGYTF
TRBJ1-5 | TRBD1 | 16 | - | TRBV4-1 | TGCGCCAGCAGCCGAGGAGGGGGCAATAGCAATCAGCCCCAGCATTTT | CASSRGGGNSNQPQHF
TRBJ2-7 | TRBD2 | 14 | - | TRBV28 | TGTGCCAGCACCCCTGGGGGGAGGGCCTACGAGCAGTACTTC | CASTPGGRAYEQYF